The following is a T cell receptor (beta chain) sequence with its context. Its antigen specificity is not known. No base-level quality is on record; no much larger clone is a single base apart. This sample is part of a study of beta chain features in type 1 diabetes (dated by TCRdb to 2016 to 2019). Regarding the research as a whole: No differences in mean age, gender distribution, total cell number or subset yield were found between patients and healthy donors. Across all samples, 90 million to 130 million sorted cells were examined, and cell number per subset correlated strongly with RNA yield. The study compared the TCRB repertoires of sorted circulating CD4+ T cell subsets in recently diagnosed type 1 diabetes patients with those in matched healthy donors. Naive and central memory subsets were obtained from all 30 or so donors, but regulatory and stem cell-like memory subsets were isolated from only 8 patients and roughly eight healthy donors. The paper as a whole reports these results and caveats: A moderate but significant shortening of TCRB CDR3 length was observed in type 1 diabetes patients in all four CD4+ subsets. PCR might favor shorter templates, but patient and control samples were amplified and corrected together, so any skew would affect both groups equally. The naive, central memory and regulatory TCRB repertoires appeared to resemble one another more closely among patients than among healthy donors. Because cDNA rather than genomic DNA was sequenced, highly expressing activated cells could have been over-represented, although no difference in activation and CD3 levels was found between groups. Patients with type 1 diabetes made fewer insertions and deleted more nucleotides at VDJ recombination sites, implying thymic rearrangement abnormalities. Because the HLA sub-analyses included only small numbers of individuals, any influence of HLA type on TCRB rearrangement was left unresolved.

A single peripheral blood draw of approximately 0.11 L on average was collected from each donor into heparinised tubes. Naive, central memory, regulatory and stem cell-like memory CD4+ T cells were sorted on a BD FACSAria II using a panel including CD45RO, CCR7, CD25, CD127, CD95 and CD27. All sorted populations exceeded 95% purity. Right away, PBMCs were isolated by Lymphoprep density gradient centrifugation and were stained directly, with no culture step. So that batch effects would be minimized, each experiment stained and sorted samples in pairs, pairing one healthy donor with one patient. All of the isolated RNA was reverse transcribed with the High Capacity cDNA Reverse Transcription Kit, so expressed TCRB transcripts were sequenced. Deep immunoSEQ sequencing was applied to naive, central memory and regulatory T cell samples, giving an average of around 3.8 million total reads per sample. After sorted cells were lysed in RLT buffer, RNA was extracted with DNase-treated RNeasy Micro or Mini kits, with the choice depending on cell number. Each cell subset was processed on its own to prevent cross-contamination, while patient and healthy donor samples were processed together. The immunoSEQ multiplex PCR was used to amplify TCRB sequences from cDNA, yielding 87-bp fragments that span the CDR3 region. Amplicons were sequenced on the Illumina HiSeq platform. Processing in the source paper ran as follows. PCR bias was computationally corrected using synthetic template baselines, reads within Hamming distance 2 were collapsed, and singletons that could not be merged were discarded. Reads were aligned against IMGT to assign V, D and J genes, CDR3 length and insertions or deletions at six rearrangement sites. Within each subset, clonotype counts were normalized to sorted cell number, after which true diversity and Gini coefficients were computed with the tcR R package. Repertoire sharing was quantified using the overlap coefficient calculated on TCRB nucleotide sequences. As a proxy for the pre-selection repertoire, out-of-frame TCRB sequences from naive cells were analyzed. TCRdb limited this immuneACCESS table to in-frame rearrangements with V and J called. A share of clones is missing; checked studies link under half to unresolved V genes, and the rest is unexplained. V and J calls and clone size are copied from that table; D and trimming were computed from the DNA. Across this sample there are 200,000 to 300,000 clones, with around 21% seen only once. The ten largest account for more than 0.025% of the sample.

CDR3 length: 12 amino acids, cysteine to phenylalanine. Just CDR3 DNA is preserved here, 36 bases in frame from base 1. V is clipped by 6 bases and J by 5 bases, and the sequence between their germline boundaries is 11 bases long. The germline V gene specifies MGHRA as CDR1 and YSYEKL as CDR2. Recombination joined TRBV4-1 with TRBJ2-7, with a tentative D gene TRBD2 over 5 matching bases. This receptor was obtained from a woman in her thirties or forties with type 1 diabetes. The specimen was naive CD4+ T cells from blood. The cell subset or site label here, explained by the study, means: true naive CD4+ T cells. The CDR3 is CASRGGDHEQYF. The DNA sequence is given as TGCGCCAGCAGAGGAGGAGATCACGAGCAGTACTTC.